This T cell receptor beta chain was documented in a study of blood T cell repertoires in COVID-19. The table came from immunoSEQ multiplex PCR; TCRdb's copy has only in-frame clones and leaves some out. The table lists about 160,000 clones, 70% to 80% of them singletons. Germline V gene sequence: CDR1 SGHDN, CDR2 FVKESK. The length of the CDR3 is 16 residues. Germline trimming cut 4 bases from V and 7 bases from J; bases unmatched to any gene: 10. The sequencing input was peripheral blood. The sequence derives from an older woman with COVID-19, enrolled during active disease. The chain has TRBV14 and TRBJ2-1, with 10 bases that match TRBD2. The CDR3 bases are TGTGCCAGCAGCCGCCTAGCGGGAGTCCTTTTTAATGAGCAGTTCTTC. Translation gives CASSRLAGVLFNEQFF. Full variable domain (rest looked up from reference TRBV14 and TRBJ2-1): EAGVTQFPSHSVIEKGQTVTLRCDPISGHDNLYWYRRVMGKEIKFLLHFVKESKQDESGMPNNRFLAERTGGTYSTLKVQPAELEDSGVYFCASSRLAGVLFNEQFFGPGTRLTVL.